This T cell receptor beta chain originates from a study of control samples from healthy donors and cancer patients. The repertoire was sequenced with immunoSEQ multiplex PCR; TCRdb's copy has only in-frame clones and lacks some. This sample yields over 150,000 clones, of which 85% to 95% are seen a single time; approximately 6% belongs to the top ten. The specimen sequenced was blood. This clonotype was obtained from a man aged 35 to 55 in good health.

This CDR3 reads CASSYSWTGTEKLFF. The CDR3 DNA is TGTGCCAGCAGTTACTCTTGGACAGGAACCGAAAAACTGTTTTTT. The chain couples TRBV6-5 to TRBJ1-4; 7 bases line up with TRBD1. This CDR3 has 15 amino acids. Germline assignment: CDR1 MNHEY and CDR2 SVGAGI. J lost 8 bases, V lost 0 bases, and 6 bases had no gene match.